This TCR beta chain emerged from a study of T cells in severe cutaneous drug reactions. Study-level information: Blister fluid/cells and PBMC came from acute- or recovery-stage patients.

TCR subtype-specific primers in iRepertoire multiplex PCR prepared libraries for bulk and single-cell sequencing. TCRdb re-called the multiplex PCR reads and catalogs CDR3 proteins one per entry, DNA excluded. The listing contains about 1,600 distinct CDR3 sequences. The donors had carbamazepine-induced Stevens-Johnson syndrome or toxic epidermal necrolysis. Germline CDR1 reads MDHEN; CDR2 reads SYDVKM. This CDR3 has 16 residues. The study's findings and limits: Tolerant-control and healthy-donor PBMC lacked or rarely had the public CDR3 found in blisters.

This clonotype is identified as medium-sized from frequency. Its matching antigen is unknown. The origin of this receptor is a human donor with Stevens-Johnson syndrome, a severe cutaneous drug reaction. Input material: PBMCs. The chain employs TRBV28 and TRBJ2-1. The CDR3 reads CASSSLWSSSYNEQFF.